One and the same sample provided the 8 T cell receptor beta chains below, sequenced in a study of CD8 T cells in ankylosing spondylitis. TCRdb redid the calling of the 5' RACE reads with MiXCR, one entry per CDR3 protein. This table has a few hundred thousand distinct CDR3 sequences, roughly a quarter appearing once. The specimen was blood, either unsorted or a sorted T cell fraction (not recorded which). The receptors here all came from a male donor with ankylosing spondylitis or in good health (not recorded which).

This clonotype was seen many times. The chain links TRBV20-1 to TRBJ1-1, with a tentative D call TRBD1 (6 bases). V lost 1 base and J lost 1, with 10 bases in between. CDR3 length: 14 amino acids. Germline V gives CDR1 DFQATT, CDR2 SNEGSKA (reference sequence). The CDR3 reads CSARAGAANTEAFF. The CDR3, as DNA: TGCAGTGCTAGAGCGGGGGCAGCGAACACTGAAGCTTTCTTT.

This clonotype has ten or more counts. The V and J genes are TRBV3-1 and TRBJ2-5, with TRBD1 matching over 7 bases. This CDR3 has 15 residues. J gave up 5 bases and V 4 bases, and 10 bases lay outside the gene matches. CDR1 is LGHDT, CDR2 YNNKEL, per germline (reference sequence). This CDR3 reads CASSPRQGTMETQYF. The CDR3 nucleotides read TGTGCCAGCAGCCCCCGACAGGGCACCATGGAGACCCAGTACTTC.

The V gene is TRBV29-1, the J gene TRBJ2-2, with 8 nucleotides matching TRBD1. The CDR3 covers 15 residues. V shed 6 bases and J 4 bases; nucleotides not matched to a gene: 10. Germline lookup yields CDR1 SQVTM and CDR2 ANQGSEA. This CDR3 is CSVQWGTGGTGELFF. In DNA, the CDR3 is TGCAGCGTCCAATGGGGTACAGGGGGCACCGGGGAGCTGTTTTTT.

The V and J genes are TRBV29-1 and TRBJ1-1; D is perhaps TRBD1 (6 bases). The V gene's germline CDR1 is SQVTM and CDR2 ANQGSEA. V was pared by 6 bases and J by 5 bases, with 16 bases between. The CDR3 is made up of 13 amino acids. The CDR3 region has the DNA TGCAGCGTCCGAGGGGGAGGAGGGACTGAAGCTTTCTTT. Protein sequence: CSVRGGGGTEAFF. Complete variable domain (other parts from reference TRBV29-1 and TRBJ1-1): SAVISQKPSRDICQRGTSLTIQCQVDSQVTMMFWYRQQPGQSLTLIATANQGSEATYESGFVIDKFPISRPNLTFSTLTVSNMSPEDSSIYLCSVRGGGGTEAFFGQGTRLTVV.

This clonotype was picked up a small number of times. The chain recombines TRBV7-9 with TRBJ1-2; TRBD1 agrees at 9 bases. Germline V gene sequence: CDR1 SEHNR, CDR2 FQNEAQ (reference sequence). Trimming removed 2 bases from V and 7 bases from J; junction bases left unmatched: 8. The CDR3 sequence is 15 residues long. CDR3: CASSLPGQGVFGYTF. The CDR3 nucleotides read TGTGCCAGCAGCTTACCGGGACAGGGAGTGTTTGGCTACACCTTC.

J is TRBJ1-3 and V is TRBV30; D may be TRBD1 (5 bases). Trimming took 5 bases from V and 0 from J, leaving 8 bases between them. In germline, CDR1 is GTSNPN, CDR2 SVGIG (reference sequence). The CDR3 spans 13 residues. The CDR3 spells CAWAGTSGNTIYF. The DNA for the CDR3 is TGTGCCTGGGCCGGGACCTCTGGAAACACCATATATTTT.

At least ten counts were recorded for this clonotype. V usage is TRBV10-3 and J usage is TRBJ2-7, with 7 bases aligning to TRBD2. The CDR3 runs to 18 residues. V shed 0 bases and J 2 bases; nucleotides not matched to a gene: 13. Per germline, CDR1 ENHRY and CDR2 SYGVKD. The CDR3 coding sequence is TGTGCCATCAGTGAGTCGCGGGGGTTGAGCCTCCGAGCCTACGAGCAGTACTTC. Its protein product is CAISESRGLSLRAYEQYF.

In this sample, this clonotype turned up many times. The chain has TRBV20-1 and TRBJ2-5; no reliable D call. V lost 0 bases and J 5 bases, leaving 4 bases between the germline ends. This CDR3 has 11 residues. Germline values: CDR1 DFQATT, CDR2 SNEGSKA (reference sequence). CDR3 amino acids: CSARDSETQYF. In nucleotides, the CDR3 is TGCAGTGCTAGAGATTCGGAGACCCAGTACTTC.